These T cell receptor beta chains were read from a single sample in a study of shared clonotypes between healthy human individuals. Assay used: immunoSEQ multiplex PCR; TCRdb lists only in-frame clones, some missing. Here the sample spans approximately 1,500,000 clones, 96% being singletons. The sample comprised naive CD4+ T cells sorted from blood. The receptors were sampled from a man aged 30 to 45 in good health. The CDR3 runs from the conserved cysteine through the conserved F or W. The D gene is left open where the match is weak. Only some rows state a clone size, as once, few, many or a class for expanded clones.

v_gene: TRBV10-1
abundance: .
d_gene: TRBD2
j_gene: TRBJ2-1
CDR3aa: CASSDLLAGGRNEQFF
CDR3nt: TGCGCCAGCAGTGATCTCTTAGCGGGAGGACGCAATGAGCAGTTCTTC

v_gene: TRBV25-1
abundance: .
d_gene: .
j_gene: TRBJ2-2
CDR3aa: CASSRHGHSWNGELFF
CDR3nt: TGTGCCAGCAGTCGCCACGGCCACTCGTGGAACGGGGAGCTGTTTTTT

v_gene: TRBV19
abundance: .
d_gene: .
j_gene: TRBJ2-4
CDR3aa: CASSGPGEAKNIQYF
CDR3nt: TGTGCCAGTAGCGGGCCAGGTGAAGCCAAAAACATTCAGTACTTC

v_gene: TRBV9
abundance: .
d_gene: TRBD2
j_gene: TRBJ2-3
CDR3aa: CASSVGLADTDTQYF
CDR3nt: TGTGCCAGCAGCGTAGGACTAGCAGACACAGATACGCAGTATTTT

v_gene: TRBV15
abundance: .
d_gene: .
j_gene: TRBJ1-5
CDR3aa: CATSRDSRISNQPQHF
CDR3nt: TGTGCCACCAGCAGAGACAGCAGAATTAGCAATCAGCCCCAGCATTTT

v_gene: TRBV7-8
abundance: .
d_gene: .
j_gene: TRBJ1-3
CDR3aa: CASSGERNTIYF
CDR3nt: TGTGCCAGCAGCGGCGAGCGAAACACCATATATTTT

v_gene: TRBV11-2
abundance: .
d_gene: .
j_gene: TRBJ1-1
CDR3aa: CASSVAGTEAFF
CDR3nt: TGTGCCAGCAGTGTAGCAGGAACTGAAGCTTTCTTT

v_gene: TRBV5-1
abundance: .
d_gene: TRBD2
j_gene: TRBJ2-1
CDR3aa: CASSLVGWGSGRDEQFF
CDR3nt: TGCGCCAGCAGCTTGGTGGGATGGGGCAGCGGGAGGGATGAGCAGTTCTTC

v_gene: TRBV7-9
abundance: .
d_gene: TRBD1
j_gene: TRBJ1-1
CDR3aa: CASSSPRDRAYNTEAFF
CDR3nt: TGTGCCAGCAGCTCACCCCGGGACAGGGCTTATAACACTGAAGCTTTCTTT

v_gene: TRBV18
abundance: .
d_gene: TRBD1
j_gene: TRBJ2-1
CDR3aa: CASSPRDRGFF
CDR3nt: TGTGCCAGCTCACCGCGGGACAGGGGTTTCTTC

v_gene: TRBV11-2
abundance: .
d_gene: .
j_gene: TRBJ2-1
CDR3aa: CASSLDHMFGNEQFF
CDR3nt: TGTGCCAGCAGCCTCGATCACATGTTCGGCAATGAGCAGTTCTTC

v_gene: TRBV18
abundance: .
d_gene: .
j_gene: TRBJ2-2
CDR3aa: CASSPWSYTGELFF
CDR3nt: TGTGCCAGCTCACCATGGTCCTACACCGGGGAGCTGTTTTTT

v_gene: TRBV9
abundance: .
d_gene: .
j_gene: TRBJ2-6
CDR3aa: CASSVEATSGANVLTF
CDR3nt: TGTGCCAGCAGCGTAGAAGCGACCTCTGGGGCCAACGTCCTGACTTTC

v_gene: TRBV6-5
abundance: .
d_gene: .
j_gene: TRBJ2-3
CDR3aa: CASRIGGGTDTQYF
CDR3nt: TGTGCCAGCAGGATTGGGGGAGGCACAGATACGCAGTATTTT

v_gene: TRBV5-4
abundance: .
d_gene: TRBD1
j_gene: TRBJ2-4
CDR3aa: CASSIRDSKNIQYF
CDR3nt: TGTGCCAGCAGCATAAGGGACAGCAAAAACATTCAGTACTTC

v_gene: TRBV27
abundance: once
d_gene: .
j_gene: TRBJ1-1
CDR3aa: CASSSRGNTEAFF
CDR3nt: TGTGCCAGCAGTTCCAGGGGTAACACTGAAGCTTTCTTT

v_gene: TRBV5-4
abundance: .
d_gene: .
j_gene: TRBJ1-2
CDR3aa: CASSKSLSTYGSTYGYTF
CDR3nt: TGTGCCAGCAGCAAAAGCCTCAGCACATACGGGAGTACCTATGGCTACACCTTC

v_gene: TRBV29-1
abundance: few
d_gene: .
j_gene: TRBJ1-2
CDR3aa: CSVGSDRAGYTF
CDR3nt: TGCAGCGTGGGAAGTGATAGGGCTGGCTACACCTTC

v_gene: TRBV30
abundance: .
d_gene: .
j_gene: TRBJ1-4
CDR3aa: CAWVGGNEKLFF
CDR3nt: TGTGCCTGGGTCGGGGGGAACGAAAAACTGTTTTTT

v_gene: TRBV16
abundance: .
d_gene: TRBD2
j_gene: TRBJ2-1
CDR3aa: CASSLAGVSNEQFF
CDR3nt: TGTGCCAGCAGCCTAGCGGGAGTTTCGAATGAGCAGTTCTTC

v_gene: TRBV9
abundance: .
d_gene: .
j_gene: TRBJ2-3
CDR3aa: CASSDGRSTDTQYF
CDR3nt: TGTGCCAGCAGCGACGGGAGAAGCACAGATACGCAGTATTTT

v_gene: TRBV19
abundance: .
d_gene: TRBD1
j_gene: TRBJ1-1
CDR3aa: CASSIDHRGYNTEAFF
CDR3nt: TGTGCCAGTAGTATAGATCACAGGGGGTACAACACTGAAGCTTTCTTT

v_gene: TRBV4-1
abundance: .
d_gene: .
j_gene: TRBJ1-4
CDR3aa: CASSQVSQGNEKLFF
CDR3nt: TGCGCCAGCAGCCAAGTATCGCAGGGTAATGAAAAACTGTTTTTT

v_gene: TRBV5-8
abundance: .
d_gene: .
j_gene: TRBJ2-7
CDR3aa: CASSLAGSYEQYF
CDR3nt: TGTGCCAGCAGCTTGGCCGGATCCTACGAGCAGTACTTC

v_gene: TRBV5-1
abundance: .
d_gene: .
j_gene: TRBJ1-4
CDR3aa: CASSFGTGPTTNEKLFF
CDR3nt: TGCGCCAGCAGCTTTGGCACAGGGCCCACAACTAATGAAAAACTGTTTTTT

v_gene: TRBV6-5
abundance: .
d_gene: .
j_gene: TRBJ1-6
CDR3aa: CASSSLLSGSPLHF
CDR3nt: TGTGCCAGCAGTTCTCTTCTATCGGGTTCACCCCTCCACTTT

v_gene: TRBV7-2
abundance: .
d_gene: TRBD2
j_gene: TRBJ2-7
CDR3aa: CASSPGTSGSHEQYF
CDR3nt: TGTGCCAGCAGCCCCGGGACTAGCGGGAGTCACGAGCAGTACTTC

v_gene: TRBV7-9
abundance: .
d_gene: .
j_gene: TRBJ2-5
CDR3aa: CASSLAASRETQYF
CDR3nt: TGTGCCAGCAGCTTAGCGGCATCGCGAGAGACCCAGTACTTC

v_gene: TRBV2
abundance: .
d_gene: .
j_gene: TRBJ1-4
CDR3aa: CAGYGADNEKLFF
CDR3nt: TGTGCCGGATACGGGGCAGATAATGAAAAACTGTTTTTT

v_gene: TRBV10-2
abundance: once
d_gene: .
j_gene: TRBJ1-4
CDR3aa: CASSGGNANEKLFF
CDR3nt: TGCGCCAGCAGTGGGGGAAACGCCAATGAAAAACTGTTTTTT

v_gene: TRBV18
abundance: .
d_gene: .
j_gene: TRBJ2-5
CDR3aa: CASSPSNRETQYF
CDR3nt: TGTGCCAGCTCACCGTCGAACAGGGAGACCCAGTACTTC

v_gene: TRBV5-1
abundance: .
d_gene: .
j_gene: TRBJ2-1
CDR3aa: CASNSWGLAEHNEQFF
CDR3nt: TGCGCCAGCAATTCGTGGGGGCTAGCGGAACACAATGAGCAGTTCTTC

v_gene: TRBV11-3
abundance: .
d_gene: TRBD2
j_gene: TRBJ2-5
CDR3aa: CASSLSPGLAPKETQYF
CDR3nt: TGTGCCAGCAGCCTGAGCCCGGGACTAGCTCCTAAAGAGACCCAGTACTTC

v_gene: TRBV11-2
abundance: .
d_gene: .
j_gene: TRBJ2-1
CDR3aa: CASSLYLPSSFSYNEQFF
CDR3nt: TGTGCCAGCAGCTTATATCTCCCCTCTAGCTTTTCCTACAATGAGCAGTTCTTC

v_gene: TRBV28
abundance: .
d_gene: TRBD1
j_gene: TRBJ2-7
CDR3aa: CASSPLNRGSYEQYF
CDR3nt: TGTGCCAGCAGTCCCCTCAACAGGGGCTCCTACGAGCAGTACTTC

v_gene: TRBV5-4
abundance: .
d_gene: .
j_gene: TRBJ1-3
CDR3aa: CASSSDGGPGNTIYF
CDR3nt: TGTGCCAGCAGCTCGGACGGAGGCCCTGGAAACACCATATATTTT

v_gene: TRBV10-1
abundance: .
d_gene: TRBD1
j_gene: TRBJ2-2
CDR3aa: CASSGRQGVNTGELFF
CDR3nt: TGCGCCAGCAGTGGACGACAGGGCGTGAACACCGGGGAGCTGTTTTTT

v_gene: TRBV9
abundance: .
d_gene: TRBD2
j_gene: TRBJ2-3
CDR3aa: CASSARPLAGGADTQYF
CDR3nt: TGTGCCAGCAGCGCGAGGCCTCTAGCGGGAGGCGCAGATACGCAGTATTTT

v_gene: TRBV7-8
abundance: .
d_gene: TRBD2
j_gene: TRBJ2-1
CDR3aa: CASIMTSGRNNEQFF
CDR3nt: TGTGCCAGCATCATGACTAGCGGGAGGAACAATGAGCAGTTCTTC

v_gene: TRBV13
abundance: .
d_gene: .
j_gene: TRBJ2-7
CDR3aa: CASLKSPRYEQYF
CDR3nt: TGTGCCAGCCTAAAATCCCCACGCTACGAGCAGTACTTC

v_gene: TRBV5-6
abundance: .
d_gene: TRBD2
j_gene: TRBJ2-7
CDR3aa: CASSLGLAAAYEQYF
CDR3nt: TGTGCCAGCAGCTTGGGACTAGCGGCCGCCTACGAGCAGTACTTC

v_gene: TRBV30
abundance: .
d_gene: .
j_gene: TRBJ1-3
CDR3aa: CAWIRDGPRAGPGNTIYF
CDR3nt: TGTGCCTGGATTAGGGACGGACCGCGCGCGGGTCCTGGAAACACCATATATTTT

v_gene: TRBV5-1
abundance: .
d_gene: TRBD2
j_gene: TRBJ2-3
CDR3aa: CASSSGLAGSTDTQYF
CDR3nt: TGCGCCAGCAGCTCGGGACTAGCGGGATCCACAGATACGCAGTATTTT

v_gene: TRBV7-2
abundance: .
d_gene: .
j_gene: TRBJ2-5
CDR3aa: CASSLAREQETQYF
CDR3nt: TGTGCCAGCAGCTTAGCAAGAGAGCAGGAGACCCAGTACTTC

v_gene: TRBV10-3
abundance: .
d_gene: .
j_gene: TRBJ1-1
CDR3aa: CAISESEVGGGTEAFF
CDR3nt: TGTGCCATCAGTGAGTCCGAGGTAGGGGGAGGCACTGAAGCTTTCTTT

v_gene: TRBV7-2
abundance: .
d_gene: .
j_gene: TRBJ2-7
CDR3aa: CASSLGGWGEQYF
CDR3nt: TGTGCCAGCAGCTTAGGGGGCTGGGGCGAGCAGTACTTC

v_gene: TRBV4-1
abundance: once
d_gene: TRBD1
j_gene: TRBJ1-3
CDR3aa: CASSQGDRVVSGNTIYF
CDR3nt: TGCGCCAGCAGCCAAGGGGACAGGGTAGTTTCTGGAAACACCATATATTTT

v_gene: TRBV14
abundance: .
d_gene: .
j_gene: TRBJ2-7
CDR3aa: CASSQDHSYEQYF
CDR3nt: TGTGCCAGCAGCCAAGACCACTCCTACGAGCAGTACTTC

v_gene: TRBV9
abundance: .
d_gene: .
j_gene: TRBJ1-5
CDR3aa: CASSVDTSGQPQHF
CDR3nt: TGTGCCAGCAGCGTGGACACCTCCGGACAGCCCCAGCATTTT

v_gene: TRBV9
abundance: .
d_gene: TRBD1
j_gene: TRBJ2-5
CDR3aa: CASSPRQGPQETQYF
CDR3nt: TGTGCCAGCAGCCCCAGACAGGGACCCCAAGAGACCCAGTACTTC

v_gene: TRBV11-2
abundance: .
d_gene: TRBD2
j_gene: TRBJ2-1
CDR3aa: CASSSGLADYNEQFF
CDR3nt: TGTGCCAGCAGCTCGGGACTAGCGGACTACAATGAGCAGTTCTTC